Below are 20 T cell receptor delta chains sequenced from a single sample in a study of γδ T cells in repeated Plasmodium falciparum infection. TCRdb re-identified clones in the multiplex PCR reads via CATT. The sample contains roughly 90,000 delta-chain clones, roughly 0.98% of which appear only once. Gammadelta T cells were flow-sorted from PBMC into Vgamma9/Vdelta2+ and Vdelta2-negative populations for bulk analysis. The specimen was gamma-delta T cells from blood. These receptor sequences come from a pool of human donors (malaria-infected and uninfected, not separated).

This clone appeared a few times. This likely came from a read error, as a far larger clone is one base away. Distinct nucleotide sequences in the sample also encode this CDR3. The rearrangement joins TRDV2 to TRDJ1; 8 nucleotides match TRDD2. The J gene comes from matching the DNA to germline here; TCRdb lacks it. The CDR3 covers 18 residues. Germline values: CDR1 GEAIGNYY, CDR2 EKD. In DNA form, the CDR3 reads TGTGCAGACAAGGCTTCCTACGTACCTGGGGATGTTACCGATAAACTCATCTTT. Amino acid sequence: CADKASYVPGDVTDKLIF.

This clone was found many times. J is TRDJ1 and V is TRDV1; TRDD2 is a possible D gene (6 bases). The J gene is absent in TCRdb and was assigned here via DNA matching to germline. V lost 1 base to trimming and J lost 0 bases, with 21 bases between them. The CDR3 covers 19 residues. In germline, CDR1 is TSWWSYY, CDR2 QGS. The CDR3 sequence is CALGEPPTVGGGYTDKLIF. CDR3 bases: TGTGCTCTTGGGGAACCTCCTACGGTAGGGGGGGGGTACACCGATAAACTCATCTTT.

A note on this clone: This DNA's translation differs at residue 9 from TCRdb's protein, which comes from a much larger clone; a read error is likely, and the protein shown is translated from the DNA. The rearrangement joins TRDV1 to TRDJ1; D gene ambiguous. No J gene is reported in TCRdb; it was inferred here by comparing the DNA with germline. There are 19 residues in the CDR3. Per the germline V gene, CDR1 is TSWWSYY and CDR2 is QGS. With 7 bases removed from V and 7 bases from J, the gap between germline ends came to 34 bases. As DNA, the CDR3 is TGTGCTCTTGCGTCAGCACTCCGTCCCGGGGCCCCTCCTGCGGGTAAACTCATCTTT. It codes for CALASALRPGAPPAGKLIF.

With respect to this clone: A far larger clone is just one base off, so this is likely a read error. Other DNA sequences in the sample encode the same CDR3. The genes are TRDV1 and TRDJ1; 9 bases fit TRDD3. Germline matching of the DNA provided the J gene here, since TCRdb leaves it blank. Germline lookup yields CDR1 TSWWSYY and CDR2 QGS. This CDR3 has 20 residues. Here the CDR3 reads CALGEFPSTGGPTYTDKLIF. In nucleotides, the CDR3 is TGTGCTCTTGGGGAGTTTCCCAGTACTGGGGGACCGACGTACACTGATAAACTCATCTTT.

On this clone itself: A far larger clone lies a single base away; this is likely a read error. Other nucleotide sequences from this sample produce the same CDR3. The chain employs TRDV1 and TRDJ1; a weak D match, TRDD3 (5 bases). Here the J gene was assigned by germline matching of the DNA, as TCRdb has none. This CDR3 is built from 19 residues. Germline CDR1 is TSWWSYY and CDR2 is QGS. CDR3: CALGETWGPSGKYTDKLIF. Here the CDR3 DNA reads TGTGCCCTTGGGGAAACGTGGGGTCCCTCAGGGAAGTACACCGATAAACTCATCTTT.

This clone came up many times. TCRdb records a much larger clone's protein for this DNA, with a difference at residue 13 that likely arises from a read error; the protein given is the translation of the DNA. The chain combines TRDV2 with TRDJ1; possible D gene TRDD2, 5 bases. The CDR3 has 15 residues. Germline assignment: CDR1 GEAIGNYY and CDR2 EKD. The CDR3 DNA sequence: TGTGCCTGTGACACCGTTGCTACCCCTACCGATAAACCCATCTTT. Encoded protein: CACDTVATPTDKPIF.

In this sample, this clone turned up a few times. This likely traces to a read error, being one base from a far larger clone. Other DNA sequences in the sample encode the same CDR3. The chain combines TRDV2 with TRDJ3; D perhaps matches TRDD3 (5 bases). V was pared by 0 bases and J by 1 base, with 6 bases between. The V gene's germline CDR1 is GEAIGNYY and CDR2 EKD. There are 16 residues in the CDR3. The CDR3 nucleotides read TGTGCCTGTGACACCCGGGATTCCTGGGACACCCGACAGATGTTTTTC. This sequence encodes CACDTRDSWDTRQMFF.

This clone came up a few times. Translating this DNA gives a protein that differs at residue 9 from the TCRdb one, which belongs to a much larger clone; a read error is likely, and the protein shown is this translation. The chain uses TRDV2 and TRDJ1; D might be TRDD3 (5 bases). Here the J gene came from matching the DNA to germline, since TCRdb omits it. Germline CDR1 and CDR2: GEAIGNYY and EKD. The V end lost 4 bases, the J end lost 2 bases, and 25 bases lay between the germline ends. The CDR3 covers 18 residues. Written as DNA, the CDR3 is TGTGCCTGTGATACGGGTTTAGGGATGCGCGGCGGAACCGATAAACTCATCTTT. Its translation: CACDTGLGMRGGTDKLIF.

This clone has just a few counts. TCRdb shows a much larger clone's protein in place of this DNA's translation, and the two differ at residue 11, likely through a read error; the protein shown is translated from the DNA. The genes are TRDV1 and TRDJ1; 7 nucleotides match TRDD3. Trimming took 3 bases from V and 0 from J; bases not matched to a gene: 16. The V gene's germline CDR1 is TSWWSYY and CDR2 QGS. The CDR3 runs 19 residues. CDR3 amino acids: CALGEPSSLGAHHTDKLIF. The CDR3 DNA sequence: TGTGCTCTTGGGGAGCCTAGTAGTCTGGGGGCCCACCACACCGATAAACTCATCTTT.

This clone showed up just a few times. TCRdb has a much larger clone's protein, which differs at residue 9 from the translation of this DNA, likely because of a read error; what is shown is the protein translated from the DNA. The rearrangement links TRDV2 to TRDJ1, with 8 positions matching TRDD3. CDR3 length: 14 amino acids. J gave up 3 bases and V 4 bases, and 6 bases lay outside the gene matches. Germline V gene sequence: CDR1 GEAIGNYY, CDR2 EKD. The CDR3 DNA sequence: TGTGCCTGTGATCCCTGGGGGAACGCCGATAAACTCATCTTT. This encodes CACDPWGNADKLIF.

Notes on this clone: The mismatch at residue 10 between this DNA's translation and the TCRdb protein of a much larger clone likely reflects a read error; the protein shown is translated from the DNA. The chain couples TRDV2 to TRDJ2; 9 positions agree with TRDD3. Since TCRdb gives no J gene, matching the DNA to germline was used here to assign it. Germline assignment: CDR1 GEAIGNYY and CDR2 EKD. Germline trimming cut 3 bases from V and 0 bases from J; bases unmatched to any gene: 10. The length of the CDR3 is 18 residues. The CDR3 nucleotides read TGTGCCTGTGACGCCCTTACTGGGGGACACGCTTTGACAGCACAACTCTTCTTT. Translation gives CACDALTGGHALTAQLFF.

This clone was counted only a few times. One base separates it from a far larger clone, so it is likely a read error. Other DNA sequences in the same sample also yield this CDR3. This chain joins TRDV2 and TRDJ1, with TRDD3 matching 13 bases. The length of the CDR3 is 18 residues. Germline V gene lookup returns CDR1 GEAIGNYY and CDR2 EKD. CDR3 in amino acids: CACDTVLGDTSVTDKLIF. CDR3 DNA: TGTGCCTGTGACACAGTACTGGGGGATACGTCCGTCACCGATAAACTAATCTTT.

This clone has just a few counts. With a far larger clone one base away, a read error is the likely cause. Other DNA variants within this sample encode the same CDR3. V gene TRDV2 combines with J gene TRDJ1; 9 nucleotides agree with TRDD3. As TCRdb names no J gene, one was assigned here on the basis of a DNA match to germline. The CDR3 spans 16 residues. Unmatched junction bases numbered 8, after V lost 3 bases and J lost 1 base. In germline, CDR1 is GEAIGNYY, CDR2 EKD. The CDR3 loop is CACDAMGDSSTDKLIF. CDR3 coding DNA: TGTGCCTGTGACGCAATGGGGGATAGCTCCACCGATAAACTCATCTTT.

On this clone itself: A far larger clone lies a single base away; this is likely a read error. This CDR3 is also generated by other DNA sequences in the sample. J is TRDJ1 and V is TRDV1; no definite D call. The CDR3 has 16 residues. V gave up 3 bases and J gave up 0 bases, with 14 bases separating them. Germline lookup yields CDR1 TSWWSYY and CDR2 QGS. CDR3 in DNA: TGTGCTCTTGGGGAGGAGCCCCCAACGTACACCGATAAACTCATCTTT. Protein product: CALGEEPPTYTDKLIF.

This clone was seen only a few times. TCRdb's protein, taken from a much larger clone, differs from this DNA's translation at residue 18, likely owing to a read error; the protein displayed comes from the DNA. This sequence joins TRDV1 and TRDJ1; TRDD3 matches 10 bases. Germline V gene lookup returns CDR1 TSWWSYY and CDR2 QGS. This CDR3 contains 22 residues. The CDR3: CALGENGGHWGMTGPYTNKLIF. The CDR3 bases are TGTGCTCTTGGGGAAAACGGGGGTCACTGGGGGATGACTGGCCCGTACACCAATAAACTCATCTTT.

This clone has only a few counts. A much larger clone lies a single base off, so this may be a read error. Other DNA sequences in this sample translate to the same CDR3. V gene TRDV1 combines with J gene TRDJ1, with TRDD3 identical over 9 bases. Per germline, CDR1 TSWWSYY and CDR2 QGS. CDR3 length equals 19 residues. The CDR3 region is CALWGTEHYWGSPCDKLIF. Written as DNA, the CDR3 is TGTGCCCTTTGGGGTACGGAACACTACTGGGGGAGCCCCTGCGATAAACTCATCTTT.

Turning to this clone: With a far larger clone one base away, a read error is the likely cause. The same CDR3 arises from other DNA sequences in this sample as well. The chain carries TRDV2 and TRDJ1; D is unclear. No J gene was available from TCRdb, and it was assigned here by a germline match of the DNA. V was clipped by 0 bases and J by 1 base, with 11 bases between them. Germline values: CDR1 GEAIGNYY, CDR2 EKD. CDR3 length equals 15 residues. The CDR3: CACDTLLATTDKLIF. CDR3 in DNA: TGTGCCTGTGACACCCTGCTAGCTACCACCGATAAACTCATCTTT.

This clone occurred many times. The chain couples TRDV2 to TRDJ1; 8 nucleotides match TRDD3. No J gene is reported in TCRdb; it was inferred here by comparing the DNA with germline. Germline V CDR1 and CDR2: GEAIGNYY, EKD. Trimming removed 3 bases from V and 1 base from J; junction bases left unmatched: 15. The CDR3 contains 18 residues. The CDR3 sequence is CACDPVGIQRGTTDKLIF. The CDR3 DNA follows: TGTGCCTGTGACCCCGTGGGGATACAGAGGGGGACCACCGATAAACTCATCTTT.

Points on this clone: This is likely an artifact of a read error, given a far larger clone one base away. Additional DNA sequences in this sample encode the identical CDR3. The chain joins TRDV1 to TRDJ1; maybe TRDD3 (6 bases). TCRdb carries no J gene annotation; the J gene was assigned here by matching the DNA with germline. The CDR3 spans 24 residues. Between the trimmed V and J ends, which lost 1 base and 0 bases, there was a span of 36 bases. CDR1 is TSWWSYY, CDR2 QGS, per germline. DNA of the CDR3: TGTGCTCTTGGGGAACGCTCCCACGTCAGAGGTGGGCTGGGGCAATTTCCCTACACCGATAAACTCATCTTT. Translated, it gives CALGERSHVRGGLGQFPYTDKLIF.

As to this clone: A far bigger clonotype differs at one base, so this is likely a read error. Other DNA sequences in the sample encode the same CDR3. This sequence joins TRDV1 and TRDJ1; TRDD3 matches at 8 bases. Here the J gene was assigned by germline matching of the DNA, as TCRdb has none. There are 16 residues in the CDR3. Germline CDR1 reads TSWWSYY; CDR2 reads QGS. The CDR3 sequence is CALGERQLGDTDKLIF. The CDR3 DNA reads as TGTGCCCTTGGGGAACGGCAACTGGGGGACACCGATAAACTCATCTTT.